The T cell receptor beta chain described here comes from a study of T cells in Graves' hyperthyroidism and ophthalmopathy. Points from the study as a whole: Ophthalmopathy prediction by the model preceded onset by a median about 6.3 months.

RNA transcripts served as the template for amplifying TCR beta CDR3 regions. The TCR CDR3 was amplified in a first-round RT-PCR using the HTBI primer set. TCRdb re-called the multiplex PCR reads through MiXCR, storing one row per CDR3 protein. The data contain some 360,000 distinct CDR3 sequences, around 18% of them seen just once; the ten biggest clones take up roughly a sixth. On this clonotype: What it binds is unknown.

V trimming: 2 bases; J trimming: 6 bases; junction bases outside the gene matches: 6. The CDR3 length is 15 residues. Germline V CDR1 and CDR2: MNHEY, SVGAGI. The rearrangement uses TRBV6-5 and TRBJ2-5, with 10 bases that match TRBD2. This sequence was found in a middle-aged woman with Graves' ophthalmopathy. The sample comprised blood. CDR3 loop: CASSYLSGRGKTQYF. CDR3 nucleotide sequence: TGTGCCAGCAGTTACCTAAGCGGGAGGGGTAAGACCCAGTACTTC.